Given below is one T cell receptor beta chain in context. PCR was performed using 60 Vbeta and 13 Jbeta primers. TCRdb's copy holds only in-frame clones and misses some; the assay was immunoSEQ multiplex PCR. Among about 150,000 clones listed, about 83% were seen once. These data come from a study of cytomegalovirus exposure and HLA in healthy donors. Study-level background: In terms of ancestry, the Caucasian-associated cluster contained roughly 81% of the roughly 400 genotyped donors.

This CDR3 comprises 16 residues. Germline V CDR1 and CDR2: SQVTM, ANQGSEA. V lost 3 bases, J lost 3 bases, and 10 bases stayed unmatched. The receptor's source is a middle-aged man in good health and CMV-seropositive. Sequencing input: PBMCs. The rearrangement joins TRBV29-1 to TRBJ2-3; 9 bases are a match to TRBD1. CDR3 DNA sequence: TGCAGCGTTGACGAGGGGGGACAGGGAGGAACAGATACGCAGTATTTT. Its translation: CSVDEGGQGGTDTQYF.